This TCR beta chain was found in a study of regulatory T cells in long-lasting Graves disease. Study results and limitations: Public clonotype sharing was higher in persistent than newly diagnosed patients. TRBV28, TRBJ1-2 and TRBJ2-5 were favored in persistent disease.

Through Arm-PCR of CDR3 regions and iRepertoire HTBI primers, TCR beta libraries were built. From the multiplex PCR reads, TCRdb called clonotypes with MiXCR, one entry per CDR3 protein. The sample records about 660,000 distinct CDR3 sequences, about 32% being singletons. As for time point: persistent/refractory GD, antithyroid drugs over 5 years with positive TRAb. After RNA was extracted from PBMCs, the TCR library was made from it. Staff drew approximately 9.9 milliliters of peripheral blood into EDTA tubes. CDR3 length: 15 amino acids. After removal of 6 bases from V and 3 bases from J, the junction contained 5 bases not matched to a gene. This clonotype has a count of ten or more. Its specificity is not known.

J is TRBJ1-6 and V is TRBV12-3 or TRBV12-4; 7 bases are a match to TRBD1. This TCR was recovered from a female donor with Graves disease. The sample was peripheral blood mononuclear cells (PBMCs), taken when the disease was refractory, from a patient treated with antithyroid drugs. The DNA for the CDR3 is TGTGCCAGCAGAGGGACAGTCGACTATAATTCACCCCTCCACTTT. Its translation: CASRGTVDYNSPLHF.